Below, 23 T cell receptor beta chains from the same sample are listed, as sequenced in a study of CXCR3-negative and CXCR3-positive naive CD8 T cells. The study's findings and limits: More hydrophobic TRB CDR3s were found in CXCR3-positive naive cells than in CXCR3-negative naive cells.

Antigen specificity for these receptors is unknown. Via 5' RACE with UMI labels, TRB cDNA libraries were prepared. With the 5' RACE reads reprocessed, TCRdb shows one record per CDR3 protein and no DNA. The sample has under 150,000 distinct CDR3 sequences; the top ten hold roughly 0.39%. Sequencing used naive CXCR3+ CD8+ T cells from blood. The sample's subset: CD45RO-CCR7+CD27+CD95- naive CD8+ T cells expressing CXCR3 (TNR3+). These receptors all stem from a human donor in good health. Some clones in this sample may be carry-over from other donors' samples.

The rearrangement uses TRBV4-2 and TRBJ2-1; absent DNA, TCRdb's TRBD2 call cannot be checked. Germline lookup yields CDR1 LGHNA and CDR2 YNFKEQ. This CDR3 spans 17 amino acids. The CDR3 protein is CASSQGLAVTSYNEQFF.

This sequence joins TRBV15 and TRBJ2-7; TCRdb reports TRBD1, a call that lacks DNA to check it against. The CDR3 loop spans 14 amino acids. Per germline, CDR1 LNHNV and CDR2 YYDKDF (reference sequence). CDR3 amino acids: CATSREGTEPEQYF.

V usage is TRBV5-1 and J usage is TRBJ2-2. This CDR3 spans 15 amino acids. The germline V gene encodes CDR1 SGHRS and CDR2 YFSETQ. The CDR3: CASSLATANTGELFF. The full variable domain, its missing parts supplied by reference TRBV5-1 and TRBJ2-2, is KAGVTQTPRYLIKTRGQQVTLSCSPISGHRSVSWYQQTPGQGLQFLFEYFSETQRNKGNFPGRFSGRQFSNSRSEMNVSTLELGDSALYLCASSLATANTGELFFGEGSRLTVL.

The chain links TRBV12-3 or TRBV12-4 to TRBJ2-6. The length of the CDR3 is 15 residues. The chain's CDR3 is CASSLRESGANVLTF.

The rearrangement links TRBV10-2 to TRBJ2-3; TCRdb reports TRBD1, a call that lacks DNA to check it against. CDR3 length equals 16 residues. Germline V gives CDR1 WSHSY, CDR2 SAAADI. The CDR3 here is CASRLTGWASTDTQYF.

This sequence joins TRBV28 and TRBJ2-2; TCRdb calls TRBD1, which cannot be checked without DNA. The germline V gene encodes CDR1 MDHEN and CDR2 SYDVKM. The CDR3 contains 17 residues. CDR3 residues: CASRPTMGLHNTGELFF. The whole variable domain, remainder taken from reference TRBV28 and TRBJ2-2, is DVKVTQSSRYLVKRTGEKVFLECVQDMDHENMFWYRQDPGLGLRLIYFSYDVKMKEKGDIPEGYSVSREKKERFSLILESASTNQTSMYLCASRPTMGLHNTGELFFGEGSRLTVL.

The chain uses TRBV29-1 and TRBJ2-7; TCRdb's D call of TRBD1 is untestable without DNA. The CDR3 has 14 amino acids. Germline V lookup: CDR1 SQVTM, CDR2 ANQGSEA. This CDR3 is CGVEEGQGAYEQYF.

The rearrangement links TRBV9 to TRBJ2-7; TCRdb's assignment of TRBD1 cannot be checked, as there is no DNA. There are 14 residues in the CDR3. Germline V gene lookup returns CDR1 SGDLS and CDR2 YYNGEE. This chain's CDR3 is CASSPWTGSYEQYF.

The CDR3 region is CASSLMTGGRDTQYF. V usage is TRBV5-8 and J usage is TRBJ2-3; the TCRdb D gene call, TRBD2, has no DNA to confirm it. Germline lookup yields CDR1 SGHTS and CDR2 YDEGEE. The CDR3 has 15 amino acids.

This sequence joins TRBV21-1 and TRBJ2-1; the TCRdb D gene call, TRBD2, has no DNA to confirm it. TRBV21-1 is reported as a pseudogene. The CDR3 runs to 20 residues. The CDR3 loop reads CASSKQGPTSGSLSGDELFF.

The chain couples TRBV20-1 to TRBJ1-1; TCRdb lists TRBD1, though no DNA is available to test this call. The CDR3 contains 15 residues. Germline V gene data show CDR1 as DFQATT and CDR2 as SNEGSKA (reference sequence). CDR3 protein: CSARERTGLTYEAFF.

V usage is TRBV12-3 or TRBV12-4 and J usage is TRBJ2-7. The CDR3 loop spans 13 amino acids. This CDR3 is CASRPRGSYEQYF.

The chain links TRBV7-9 to TRBJ2-5; absent DNA, TCRdb's TRBD2 call cannot be checked. Germline lookup yields CDR1 SEHNR and CDR2 FQNEAQ (reference sequence). The CDR3 is 17 residues long. CDR3 sequence reads: CASSHPGTSGGLETQYF.

The gene calls are TRBV7-3 and TRBJ2-1; TCRdb returns TRBD2, unconfirmable since there is no DNA. This CDR3 has 15 residues. In germline, CDR1 is SGHTA, CDR2 FQGTGA. The CDR3 spells CASSLMASGVVEQFF.

The chain is built from TRBV6-5 and TRBJ2-3; lacking DNA, the TRBD2 call made by TCRdb goes unchecked. The CDR3 is 14 amino acids. From germline, CDR1 is MNHEY and CDR2 SVGAGI. The CDR3 reads CASSVAGGPDTQYF.

This chain connects TRBV7-2 to TRBJ2-7. This CDR3 is built from 13 residues. The germline CDR1 and CDR2 sequences are SGHTA and FQGNSA. The CDR3 sequence is CASSPDPFEEQYF.

The V and J genes are TRBV27 and TRBJ2-3; without DNA, the TCRdb call of TRBD1 cannot be checked. The CDR3 totals 14 residues. Germline lookup yields CDR1 MNHEY and CDR2 SMNVEV (reference sequence). CDR3: CASRGDRGTDTQYF.

CDR3 sequence: CASSPSREATSEQYF. V is TRBV28 and J is TRBJ2-7; TCRdb selects TRBD1, and the lack of DNA leaves this call unchecked. CDR1 and CDR2 (germline): MDHEN, SYDVKM. This CDR3 has 15 amino acids.

The rearrangement links TRBV5-5 to TRBJ2-2. Germline CDR1 is SGHKS and CDR2 is YYEKEE (reference sequence). CDR3 length: 15 amino acids. The CDR3 here is CASSLAGVNTGELFF.

V usage is TRBV21-1 and J usage is TRBJ1-5; without DNA, the TCRdb call of TRBD1 cannot be checked. TRBV21-1 is a documented pseudogene. This CDR3 is 15 amino acids long. CDR3 region: CASSRNRDCNQPQHF.

The chain combines TRBV4-1 with TRBJ2-1; checking the TCRdb D call of TRBD2 is not possible without DNA. The CDR3 extends over 17 amino acids. Germline lookup yields CDR1 MGHRA and CDR2 YSYEKL. Here the CDR3 reads CASSQEATSGSSDEQFF.

The chain employs TRBV28 and TRBJ1-3. Looked up from germline, CDR1 is MDHEN and CDR2 is SYDVKM. CDR3 size: 15 residues. The CDR3 loop reads CASTPAGPTGNTIYF.

The chain recombines TRBV29-1 with TRBJ2-7. Per the germline V gene, CDR1 is SQVTM and CDR2 is ANQGSEA. The CDR3 extends over 13 amino acids. The CDR3 sequence is CSVAEGTTYEQYF.